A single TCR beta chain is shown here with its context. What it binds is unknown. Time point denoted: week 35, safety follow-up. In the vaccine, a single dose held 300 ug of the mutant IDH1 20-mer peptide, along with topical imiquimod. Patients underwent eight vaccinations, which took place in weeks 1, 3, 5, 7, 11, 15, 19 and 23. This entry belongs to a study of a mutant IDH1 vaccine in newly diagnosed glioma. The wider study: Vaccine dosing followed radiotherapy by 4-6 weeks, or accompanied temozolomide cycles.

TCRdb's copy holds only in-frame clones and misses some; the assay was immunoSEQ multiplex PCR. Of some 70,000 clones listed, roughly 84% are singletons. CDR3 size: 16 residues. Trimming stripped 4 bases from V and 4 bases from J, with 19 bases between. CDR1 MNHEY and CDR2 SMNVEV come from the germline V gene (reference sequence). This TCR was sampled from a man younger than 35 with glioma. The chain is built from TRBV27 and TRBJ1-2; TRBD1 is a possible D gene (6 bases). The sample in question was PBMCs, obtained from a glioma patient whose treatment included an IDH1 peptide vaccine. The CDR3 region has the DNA TGTGCCAGCAGTTCAGGGGTGGTCTTGCCGGTCTATGGCTACACCTTC. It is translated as CASSSGVVLPVYGYTF.